This T cell receptor beta chain was profiled in a study of human T cells and chemical hapten exposure (dated by TCRdb to about 2021). Study-level background: For sensitization, 2% DPC in acetone was applied to an approximately 2 cm by approximately 2 cm area of upper inner arm skin. Patient blood was sampled pre-sensitization (week 0) and at 2, 6 and about 24 weeks after DPC sensitization. Patients additionally received weekly therapeutic DPC doses to the scalp throughout the roughly 23-week study period. This study followed changes in the peripheral blood TCR repertoire in vivo during primary and secondary sensitization of alopecia patients to the hapten diphenylcyclopropenone (DPC). About 30 alopecia patients provided blood for TCR sequencing at one to four time points (pre-sensitization, 2, 6 and 24 weeks). Patch testing was performed on the upper back with Finn chambers containing 0.01% DPC, and the patch tests were scored after 6 days according to International Contact Dermatitis Research Group standards. Libraries were pooled for sequencing, and variation in per-sample TCR yields was attributed mainly to small differences in library volumes within the pool. The mostly female patient cohort included alopecia areata with under or over 50% scalp involvement, alopecia totalis and alopecia universalis. Findings and caveats that apply to the study as a whole: After repeated subsampling, changes were observed in the strength of the expansion versus patch-test correlation and in the threshold at which the correlation became significant. Because all patients had alopecia, a presumed autoimmune disease, the immune response of the patients might differ from that of healthy individuals. Significantly more large CDR3 similarity clusters were formed by expanded TCRs than by pre-sensitization or healthy control sets, consistent with antigen-driven responses. No change with DPC sensitization was found in the number of TCRs above 1 in 1000 frequency, and no evidence of global repertoire structure alterations was found. A positive correlation was found between the number of PT1 expanded TCRs and patch test score, with significance reached at thresholds 8, 16 and 32 but not 4.

What the time point label conveys for this sample: patch test 1, 2 weeks after DPC sensitization. The treatment or condition label, read with the paper, signifies: therapeutic diphenylcyclopropenone sensitization with weekly scalp DPC. At every patch-test visit, the blood draw took place before the patch test was put on. To be eligible, patients had to be aged 18 to 70, diagnosed with alopecia and judged suitable for DPC therapy, while pregnant patients were excluded. Total RNA was isolated from unfractionated whole blood collected in Tempus Blood RNA tubes. Preparation of the library involved RACE. Reads for this sample came from a NextSeq 500. During library preparation, unique molecular identifiers were attached to individual cDNA molecules so that TCRs could be counted in a quantitative, reproducible way. Each blood RNA sample was used to sequence both TCR alpha and TCR beta chains. As for how the authors treated the data: The median number of TCRs per sample was some 100,000, ranging from about 23,224 to 700,000. The Decombinator software suite was used to annotate V, J and CDR3 in the TCR reads. For PS versus PT1 abundance plots, all samples were subsampled to the same number of TCRs (28,000). Expanded TCRs were defined as absent before sensitization and observed at least eight times at the 2-week time point. Using fastp trimming at Q25 and MiXCR clonotype assembly, TCRdb reanalyzed the public sequencing data and kept in-frame beta chains. Every entry covers one CDR3 protein and lists the most common genes and DNA from its rows. The V and J calls and clone size come from TCRdb's table, not from the authors' own analysis. Here the sample has some 380,000 distinct CDR3 sequences; 4.8% occur a single time. The ten largest account for around 2.3% of the sample.

This clonotype has a count of ten or more. This receptor's antigen is unknown. There are no base qualities to consult, and no much larger clone falls within one base. Including the terminal cysteine and phenylalanine, the CDR3 comprises 15 residues. The read is trimmed to its CDR3 DNA, 45 bases read in frame from base 1. The germline V gene provides CDR1 MNHNS and CDR2 SASEGT. The junction carries 17 bases between V and J, which are trimmed by 5 bases and 4 bases respectively. The source is a woman aged 45-65 years with alopecia areata. Some clones in this sample may be carry-over from other donors' samples. The specimen comprised whole blood, sampled in connection with sensitization to the hapten diphenylcyclopropenone (DPC). This chain is built from TRBV6-1 and TRBJ1-1; TRBD1 could be the D gene, as 6 bases match. The DNA is as follows: TGTGCCAGCAGTCCCCAGACAGGCCGGGGCACTGAAGCTTTCTTT. The translation is CASSPQTGRGTEAFF.